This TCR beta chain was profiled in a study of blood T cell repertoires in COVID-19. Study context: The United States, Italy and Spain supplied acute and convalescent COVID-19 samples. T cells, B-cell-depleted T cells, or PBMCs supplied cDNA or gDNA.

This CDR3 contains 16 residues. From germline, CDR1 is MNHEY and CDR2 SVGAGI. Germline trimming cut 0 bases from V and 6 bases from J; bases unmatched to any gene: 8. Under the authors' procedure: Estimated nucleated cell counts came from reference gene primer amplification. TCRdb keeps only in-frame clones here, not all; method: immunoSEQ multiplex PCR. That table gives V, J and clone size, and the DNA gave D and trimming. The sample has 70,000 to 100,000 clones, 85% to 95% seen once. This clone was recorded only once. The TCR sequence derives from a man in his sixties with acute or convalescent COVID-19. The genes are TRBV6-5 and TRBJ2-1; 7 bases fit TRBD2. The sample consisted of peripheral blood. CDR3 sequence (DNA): TGTGCCAGCAGTTACTCCCCGGGAGGTCCCTCCAATGAGCAGTTCTTC. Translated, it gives CASSYSPGGPSNEQFF.